This record covers a single T cell receptor beta chain. The identical CDR3 is also encoded by other nucleotide sequences in the sample. This record belongs to a study of T cell responses to AZD1222 COVID-19 vaccine. Method: immunoSEQ multiplex PCR; TCRdb's copy keeps in-frame clones and lacks some. The sample yields 200,000 or so clones, about 94% seen once. The specimen comprised peripheral blood, sampled on day 0 of AZD1222 vaccination. This sequence was found in an adult in good health.

The CDR3 spells CSVDRGPYGYTF. Here the CDR3 DNA reads TGCAGCGTTGACAGGGGTCCCTATGGCTACACCTTC. This chain uses TRBV29-1 with TRBJ1-2; D is perhaps TRBD1 (6 bases). V lost 3 bases and J lost 4, with 9 bases in between. This CDR3 is 12 amino acids long. Germline-derived CDR1 and CDR2 are SQVTM and ANQGSEA.